What follows is one T cell receptor beta chain and its context. The TCR beta repertoire was assessed by survey-level immunoSEQ sequencing. Sequencing used immunoSEQ multiplex PCR; TCRdb keeps in-frame clones, though not all of them. The data contain 45,000 to 55,000 clones, more than 85% of them seen just once; the ten biggest clones take up about 10%. Germline V CDR1 and CDR2: LNHDA, SQIVND (reference sequence). There are 15 residues in the CDR3. The V end was cut by 6 bases, the J end by 2 bases, with 13 bases between. The specimen sequenced was PBMCs. The sequence was collected from a man between 40 and 49 years old with rheumatoid arthritis. The chain couples TRBV19 to TRBJ2-2, with D possibly being TRBD1 (5 bases). This chain's CDR3 is CASSLGDRNTGELFF. The CDR3 DNA reads as TGTGCCAGTAGCCTCGGTGACAGAAACACCGGGGAGCTGTTTTTT.